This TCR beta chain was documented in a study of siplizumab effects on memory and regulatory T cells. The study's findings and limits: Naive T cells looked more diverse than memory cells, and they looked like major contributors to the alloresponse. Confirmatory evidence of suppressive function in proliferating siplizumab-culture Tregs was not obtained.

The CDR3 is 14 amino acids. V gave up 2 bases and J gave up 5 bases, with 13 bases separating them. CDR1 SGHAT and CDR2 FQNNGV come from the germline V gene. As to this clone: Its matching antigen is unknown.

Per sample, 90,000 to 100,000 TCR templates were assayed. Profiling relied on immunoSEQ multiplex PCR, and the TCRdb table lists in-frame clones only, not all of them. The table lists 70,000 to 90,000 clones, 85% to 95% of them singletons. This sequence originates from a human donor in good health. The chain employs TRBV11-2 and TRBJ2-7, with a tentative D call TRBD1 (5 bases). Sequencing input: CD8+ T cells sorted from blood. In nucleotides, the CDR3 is TGTGCCAGCAGCTTACTCAGGGTGGGGAACGAGCAGTACTTC. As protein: CASSLLRVGNEQYF.